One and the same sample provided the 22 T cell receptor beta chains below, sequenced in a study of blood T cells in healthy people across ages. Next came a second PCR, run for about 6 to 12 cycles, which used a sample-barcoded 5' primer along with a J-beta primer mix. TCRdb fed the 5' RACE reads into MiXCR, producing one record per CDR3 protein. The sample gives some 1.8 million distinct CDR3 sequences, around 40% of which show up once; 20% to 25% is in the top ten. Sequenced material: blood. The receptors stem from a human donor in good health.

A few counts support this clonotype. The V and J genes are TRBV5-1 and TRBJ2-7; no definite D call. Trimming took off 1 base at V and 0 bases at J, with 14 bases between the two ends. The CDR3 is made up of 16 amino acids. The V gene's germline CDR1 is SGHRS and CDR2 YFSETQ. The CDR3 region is CASSLFSRGSSYEQYF. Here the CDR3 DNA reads TGCGCCAGCAGCTTGTTTTCCCGTGGCAGCTCCTACGAGCAGTACTTC.

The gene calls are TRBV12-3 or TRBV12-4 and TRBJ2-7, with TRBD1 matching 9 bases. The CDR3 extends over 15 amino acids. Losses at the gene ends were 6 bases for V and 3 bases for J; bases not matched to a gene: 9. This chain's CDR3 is CASSRLTGGSYEQYF. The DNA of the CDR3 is TGTGCCAGCAGCAGACTTACAGGGGGCAGCTACGAGCAGTACTTC.

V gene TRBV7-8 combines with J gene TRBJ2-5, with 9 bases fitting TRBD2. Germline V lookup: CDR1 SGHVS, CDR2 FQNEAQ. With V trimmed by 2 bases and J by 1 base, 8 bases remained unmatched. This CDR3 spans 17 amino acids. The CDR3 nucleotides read TGTGCCAGCAGCTTAAGAATCGGCGGGGGGGGCCAAGAGACCCAGTACTTC. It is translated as CASSLRIGGGGQETQYF. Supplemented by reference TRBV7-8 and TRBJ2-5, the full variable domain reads GAGVSQSPRYKVAKRGQDVALRCDPISGHVSLFWYQQALGQGPEFLTYFQNEAQLDKSGLPSDRFFAERPEGSVSTLKIQRTQQEDSAVYLCASSLRIGGGGQETQYFGPGTRLLVL.

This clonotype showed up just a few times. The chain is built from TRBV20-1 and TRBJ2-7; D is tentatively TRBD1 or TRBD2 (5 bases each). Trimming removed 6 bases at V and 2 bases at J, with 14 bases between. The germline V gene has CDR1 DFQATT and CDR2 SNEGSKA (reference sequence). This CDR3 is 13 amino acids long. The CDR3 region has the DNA TGCAGTGCCCATAGGGGAGCACCCTACGAGCAGTACTTC. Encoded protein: CSAHRGAPYEQYF.

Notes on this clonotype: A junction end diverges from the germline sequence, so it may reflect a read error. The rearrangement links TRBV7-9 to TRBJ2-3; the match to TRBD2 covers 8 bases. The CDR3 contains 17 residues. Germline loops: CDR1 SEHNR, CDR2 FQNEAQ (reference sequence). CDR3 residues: CASNLVTSGYTFDTQYF. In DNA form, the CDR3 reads TGTGCCAGCAACTTAGTAACTAGCGGCTACACATTTGATACGCAGTATTTT.

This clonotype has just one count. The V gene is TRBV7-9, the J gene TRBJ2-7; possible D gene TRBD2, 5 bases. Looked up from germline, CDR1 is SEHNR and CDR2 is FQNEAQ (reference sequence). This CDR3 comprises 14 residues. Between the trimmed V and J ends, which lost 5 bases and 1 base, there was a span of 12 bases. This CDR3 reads CASSPNGISYEQYF. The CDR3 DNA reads TGTGCCAGCAGCCCTAACGGGATATCCTACGAGCAGTACTTC.

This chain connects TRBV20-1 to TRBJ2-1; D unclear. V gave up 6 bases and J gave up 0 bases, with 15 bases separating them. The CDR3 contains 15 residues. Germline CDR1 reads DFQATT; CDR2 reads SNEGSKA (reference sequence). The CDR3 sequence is CSARSRVVSYNEQFF. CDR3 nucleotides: TGCAGTGCACGCTCCCGGGTCGTCTCCTACAATGAGCAGTTCTTC.

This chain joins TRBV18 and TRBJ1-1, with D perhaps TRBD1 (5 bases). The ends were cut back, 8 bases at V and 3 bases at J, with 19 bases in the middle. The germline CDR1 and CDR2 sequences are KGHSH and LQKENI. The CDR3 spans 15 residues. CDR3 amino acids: CASRTLGREDTEAFF. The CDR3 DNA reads TGTGCCAGCCGTACCCTAGGCAGGGAGGACACTGAAGCTTTCTTT.

The CDR3 sequence is CSARDAGTGGGYTF. CDR3 coding DNA: TGCAGTGCTAGAGACGCCGGGACAGGGGGCGGCTACACCTTC. The gene calls are TRBV20-1 and TRBJ1-2, with 12 positions matching TRBD1. Germline V gene data show CDR1 as DFQATT and CDR2 as SNEGSKA (reference sequence). With 0 bases clipped from V and 8 bases from J, the junction kept 4 bases outside the gene matches. The CDR3 length is 14 residues.

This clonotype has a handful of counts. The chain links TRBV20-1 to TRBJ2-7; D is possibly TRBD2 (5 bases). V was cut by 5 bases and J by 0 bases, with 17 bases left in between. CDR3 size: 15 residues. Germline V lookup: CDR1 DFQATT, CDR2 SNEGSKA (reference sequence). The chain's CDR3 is CSAATQDGNSYEQYF. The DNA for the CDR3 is TGCAGTGCTGCGACTCAGGACGGGAACTCCTACGAGCAGTACTTC.

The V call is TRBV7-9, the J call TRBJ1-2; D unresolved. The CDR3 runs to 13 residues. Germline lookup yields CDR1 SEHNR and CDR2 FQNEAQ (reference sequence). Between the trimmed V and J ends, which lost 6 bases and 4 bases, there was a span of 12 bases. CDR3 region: CASSHERGYGYTF. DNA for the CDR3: TGTGCCAGCAGTCATGAAAGAGGCTATGGCTACACCTTC.

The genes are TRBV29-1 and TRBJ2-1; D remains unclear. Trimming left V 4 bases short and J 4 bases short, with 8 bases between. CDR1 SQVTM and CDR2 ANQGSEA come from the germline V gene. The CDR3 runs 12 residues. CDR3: CSVALGYNEQFF. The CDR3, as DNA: TGCAGCGTTGCCCTAGGTTACAATGAGCAGTTCTTC.

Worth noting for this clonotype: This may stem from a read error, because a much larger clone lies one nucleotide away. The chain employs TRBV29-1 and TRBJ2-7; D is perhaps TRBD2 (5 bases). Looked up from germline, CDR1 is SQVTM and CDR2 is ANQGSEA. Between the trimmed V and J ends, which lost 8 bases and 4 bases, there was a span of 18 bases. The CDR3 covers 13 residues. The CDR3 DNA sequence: TGCAGCAGCTACTCGGGATTGAGATACGAGCAGTACTTC. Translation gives CSSYSGLRYEQYF.

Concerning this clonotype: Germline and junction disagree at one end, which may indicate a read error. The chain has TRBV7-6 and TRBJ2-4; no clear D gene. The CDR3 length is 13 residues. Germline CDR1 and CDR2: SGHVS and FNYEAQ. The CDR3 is CASSLTVENIRYF. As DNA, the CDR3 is TGTGCCAGCAGCTTAACGGTGGAAAACATTCGGTACTTC.

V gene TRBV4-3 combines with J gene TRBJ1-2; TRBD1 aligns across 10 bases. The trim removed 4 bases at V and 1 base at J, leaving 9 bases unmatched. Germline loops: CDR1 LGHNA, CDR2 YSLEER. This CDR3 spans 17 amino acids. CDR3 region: CASSPDRGQQHNYGYTF. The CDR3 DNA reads TGCGCCAGCAGCCCTGACAGGGGGCAGCAGCATAACTATGGCTACACCTTC.

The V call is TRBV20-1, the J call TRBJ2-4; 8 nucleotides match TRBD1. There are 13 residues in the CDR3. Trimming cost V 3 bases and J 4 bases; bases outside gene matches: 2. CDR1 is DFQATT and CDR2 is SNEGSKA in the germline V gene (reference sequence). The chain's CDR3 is CSASWTGKNIQYF. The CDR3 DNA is TGCAGTGCTAGTTGGACAGGGAAAAACATTCAGTACTTC.

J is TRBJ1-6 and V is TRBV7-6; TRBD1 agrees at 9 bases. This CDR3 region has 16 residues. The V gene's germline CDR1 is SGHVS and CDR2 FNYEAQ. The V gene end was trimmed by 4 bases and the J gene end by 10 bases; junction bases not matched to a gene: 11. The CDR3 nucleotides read TGTGCCAGCAGCTCTTCTCCGGGACAGGGAGGGTCACCCCTCCACTTT. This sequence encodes CASSSSPGQGGSPLHF. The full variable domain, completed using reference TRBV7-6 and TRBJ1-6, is GAGVSQSPRYKVTKRGQDVALRCDPISGHVSLYWYRQALGQGPEFLTYFNYEAQQDKSGLPNDRFSAERPEGSISTLTIQRTEQRDSAMYRCASSSSPGQGGSPLHFGNGTRLTVT.

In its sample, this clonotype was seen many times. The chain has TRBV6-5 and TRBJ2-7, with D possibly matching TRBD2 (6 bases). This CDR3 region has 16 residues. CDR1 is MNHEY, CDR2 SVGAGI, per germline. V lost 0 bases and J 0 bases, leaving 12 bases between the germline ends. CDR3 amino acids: CASSYSSGQSSYEQYF. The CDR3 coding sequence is TGTGCCAGCAGTTACTCGAGCGGGCAGAGCTCCTACGAGCAGTACTTC.

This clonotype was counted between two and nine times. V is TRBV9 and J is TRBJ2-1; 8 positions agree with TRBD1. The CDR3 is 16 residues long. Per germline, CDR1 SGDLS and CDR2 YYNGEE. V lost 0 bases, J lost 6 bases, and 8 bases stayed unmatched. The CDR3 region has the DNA TGTGCCAGCAGCGTAGGATCGGACAGGGTCCTCAATGAGCAGTTCTTC. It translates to CASSVGSDRVLNEQFF. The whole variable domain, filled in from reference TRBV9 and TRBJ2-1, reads DSGVTQTPKHLITATGQRVTLRCSPRSGDLSVYWYQQSLDQGLQFLIQYYNGEERAKGNILERFSAQQFPDLHSELNLSSLELGDSALYFCASSVGSDRVLNEQFFGPGTRLTVL.

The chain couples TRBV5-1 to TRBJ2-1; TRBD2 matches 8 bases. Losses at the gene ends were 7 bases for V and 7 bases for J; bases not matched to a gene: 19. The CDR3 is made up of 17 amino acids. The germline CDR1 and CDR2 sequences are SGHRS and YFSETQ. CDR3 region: CASHRLPIGGAANEQFF. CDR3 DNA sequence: TGCGCCAGCCATAGACTACCGATCGGGGGGGCGGCGAATGAGCAGTTCTTC.

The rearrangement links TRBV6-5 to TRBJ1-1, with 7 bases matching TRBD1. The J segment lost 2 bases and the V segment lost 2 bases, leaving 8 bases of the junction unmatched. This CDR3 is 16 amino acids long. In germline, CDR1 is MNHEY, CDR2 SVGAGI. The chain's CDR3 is CASSYLGQLSNTEAFF. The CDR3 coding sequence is TGTGCCAGCAGTTACCTGGGACAGCTTTCCAACACTGAAGCTTTCTTT.

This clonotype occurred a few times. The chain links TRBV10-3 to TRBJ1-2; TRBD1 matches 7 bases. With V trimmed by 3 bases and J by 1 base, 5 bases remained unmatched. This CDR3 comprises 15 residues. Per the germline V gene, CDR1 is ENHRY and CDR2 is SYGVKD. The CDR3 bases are TGTGCCATCAGTGATACGGGACAGCTTAACTATGGCTACACCTTC. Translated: CAISDTGQLNYGYTF.